Listed here are 6 T cell receptor beta chains from one sample, sequenced in a study of OX40 agonist ivuxolimab in advanced cancers. The assay was immunoSEQ multiplex PCR, and TCRdb's table has in-frame clones only and misses some. Of 65,000 to 95,000 clones in the sample, about 86% were seen once. The material was CD4+ or CD8+ T cells sorted from blood, obtained in a trial of the OX40 agonist ivuxolimab. The receptor set was obtained from an adult with an advanced solid tumor such as melanoma, head and neck, liver or kidney cancer.

The gene calls are TRBV11-2 and TRBJ2-2; no clear D gene. Deletions cut 4 bases from V and 7 bases from J, with 10 bases between. CDR3 length equals 13 residues. Germline V gene lookup returns CDR1 SGHAT and CDR2 FQNNGV. The CDR3 loop is CASSYAWGGELFF. Here the CDR3 DNA reads TGTGCCAGCAGCTATGCCTGGGGCGGGGAGCTGTTTTTT.

This clone is a singleton in its sample. The junction does not match germline at one end; this may be a read error. V gene TRBV6-5 combines with J gene TRBJ2-2, with a tentative D call TRBD1 (5 bases). The CDR3 has 13 residues. Per germline, CDR1 MNHEY and CDR2 SVGAGI. The CDR3 sequence is CASSRTNTEELFF. The CDR3 coding sequence is TGTGCCAGCAGCAGGACAAACACCGAGGAGCTGTTTTTT.

This chain joins TRBV2 and TRBJ1-5, with D uncertain. Trimming removed 4 bases from V and 0 bases from J, with 13 bases in between. The CDR3 totals 16 residues. Germline CDR1 SNHLY, CDR2 FYNNEI. CDR3 sequence (DNA): TGTGCCAGCAGTGTAAACCAAGCAAATAGCAATCAGCCCCAGCATTTT. Residues: CASSVNQANSNQPQHF.

The chain carries TRBV7-3 and TRBJ2-3; maybe TRBD2 (6 bases). The V gene lost 8 bases and the J gene lost 6 bases, with 15 bases spanning the gap. This CDR3 comprises 13 residues. CDR1 SGHTA and CDR2 FQGTGA come from the germline V gene. The chain's CDR3 is CASGDFRGDTQYF. CDR3 sequence (DNA): TGTGCCAGCGGGGACTTCCGTGGGGATACGCAGTATTTT.

This CDR3 reads CASSETGPTNEKLFF. CDR3 DNA: TGTGCCAGCAGTGAAACGGGTCCAACTAATGAAAAACTGTTTTTT. The V gene is TRBV25-1, the J gene TRBJ1-4; the D is unclear. Between the trimmed V and J ends, which lost 2 bases and 0 bases, there was a span of 7 bases. CDR1 is MGHDK and CDR2 is SYGVNS in the germline V gene. The CDR3 spans 15 residues. Supplemented by reference TRBV25-1 and TRBJ1-4, the full variable domain reads EADIYQTPRYLVIGTGKKITLECSQTMGHDKMYWYQQDPGMELHLIHYSYGVNSTEKGDLSSESTVSRIRTEHFPLTLESARPSHTSQYLCASSETGPTNEKLFFGSGTQLSVL.

The table lists this clone with a few counts. This chain uses TRBV28 with TRBJ1-1; 8 bases align to TRBD1. The CDR3 is 14 amino acids. Germline V gives CDR1 MDHEN, CDR2 SYDVKM. V shed 3 bases, J shed 4 bases, and the junction held 4 bases outside the gene matches. CDR3 sequence reads: CASSFDRGVTEAFF. In nucleotides, the CDR3 is TGTGCCAGCAGTTTTGACAGGGGAGTCACTGAAGCTTTCTTT.